This entry lists 24 T cell receptor beta chains sequenced from one sample in a study of OX40 agonist ivuxolimab in advanced cancers. Data came from immunoSEQ multiplex PCR; TCRdb stores just in-frame clones and leaves some out. Of approximately 70,000 clones listed, approximately 90% are singletons. The specimen comprised CD4+ or CD8+ T cells sorted from blood, sampled in a trial of the OX40 agonist ivuxolimab. The receptors originated from an adult with an advanced solid tumor such as melanoma, head and neck, liver or kidney cancer.

The J gene is TRBJ1-2, the V gene TRBV5-1; no definite D call. Germline CDR1 and CDR2: SGHRS and YFSETQ. V was trimmed by 4 bases and J by 2 bases, leaving 6 bases between them. CDR3 length equals 12 residues. CDR3 nucleotide sequence: TGCGCCAGCAGCCTCAACAACTATGGCTACACCTTC. Its protein product is CASSLNNYGYTF.

The rearrangement joins TRBV27 to TRBJ1-2; 7 positions agree with TRBD1. This CDR3 has 14 residues. V lost 8 bases, J lost 4 bases, and 10 bases stayed unmatched. Germline CDR1 and CDR2: MNHEY and SMNVEV (reference sequence). The DNA for the CDR3 is TGTGCCAGCGGCCAACAGGGGATCGCCTATGGCTACACCTTC. Translating it yields CASGQQGIAYGYTF.

J is TRBJ1-3 and V is TRBV5-1; D is unclear. With 0 bases removed from V and 0 bases from J, the gap between germline ends came to 7 bases. This CDR3 has 15 residues. Germline V gives CDR1 SGHRS, CDR2 YFSETQ. The DNA of the CDR3 is TGCGCCAGCAGCTTGGACGGCAGCTCTGGAAACACCATATATTTT. This gives the protein CASSLDGSSGNTIYF.

This chain uses TRBV28 with TRBJ2-7; 9 bases agree with TRBD2. The CDR3 contains 14 residues. Trimming took 4 bases from V and 1 from J; bases not matched to a gene: 2. CDR1 MDHEN and CDR2 SYDVKM come from the germline V gene. CDR3 coding DNA: TGTGCCAGCAGTTCTCTAGCGGGGTCCTACGAGCAGTACTTC. Translated, it gives CASSSLAGSYEQYF.

J is TRBJ1-2 and V is TRBV6-5; tentative D call: TRBD1 (5 bases). The CDR3 sequence is 16 residues long. The V end was cut by 0 bases, the J end by 6 bases, with 17 bases between. Germline V gene data show CDR1 as MNHEY and CDR2 as SVGAGI. For the CDR3, the DNA is TGTGCCAGCAGTTACTCGAGATTTCCGGGGGAAGATGGCTACACCTTC. Its protein is CASSYSRFPGEDGYTF.

This chain connects TRBV19 to TRBJ2-4; maybe TRBD1 (5 bases). CDR3 length: 14 amino acids. Trimming removed 7 bases at V and 4 bases at J, with 14 bases between. Germline V gene lookup returns CDR1 LNHDA and CDR2 SQIVND (reference sequence). Here the CDR3 DNA reads TGTGCCAGTACCACCAGCTCAGGGAAAAACATTCAGTACTTC. Its translation is CASTTSSGKNIQYF.

The chain employs TRBV5-5 and TRBJ2-3; 7 bases align to TRBD2. From germline, CDR1 is SGHKS and CDR2 YYEKEE (reference sequence). The CDR3 length is 16 residues. V lost 1 base, J lost 0 bases, and 5 bases stayed unmatched. The CDR3 region is CASSLSGTRSTDTQYF. CDR3 nucleotides: TGTGCCAGCAGCTTGAGCGGGACTCGGAGCACAGATACGCAGTATTTT.

This clone appeared a few times. This chain connects TRBV10-2 to TRBJ2-3; D not resolved. The V and J ends lost 4 bases and 5 bases respectively, with 7 bases between them. Germline-derived CDR1 and CDR2 are WSHSY and SAAADI. The CDR3 spans 12 residues. DNA for the CDR3: TGCGCCAGCAGTGTCAAGGAAGATACGCAGTATTTT. The encoded protein is CASSVKEDTQYF.

This chain links TRBV29-1 with TRBJ1-4, with D hard to call. There are 11 residues in the CDR3. Germline lookup yields CDR1 SQVTM and CDR2 ANQGSEA. Between the trimmed V and J ends, which lost 4 bases and 8 bases, there was a span of 8 bases. CDR3 bases: TGCAGCGTTGGCGCCGGGGAAAAACTGTTTTTT. Translation: CSVGAGEKLFF.

The DNA of the CDR3 is TGTGCCAGCAGTGTAGGGCCCGGAAACACCATATATTTT. It yields the protein CASSVGPGNTIYF. This chain uses TRBV6-4 with TRBJ1-3, with D uncertain. The CDR3 sequence is 13 residues long. The germline V and J ends were trimmed by 4 bases and 4 bases, with 8 bases remaining between them. Germline V gives CDR1 MRHNA, CDR2 SNTAGT.

The chain is built from TRBV5-1 and TRBJ2-7; D might be TRBD2 (6 bases). The germline CDR1 and CDR2 sequences are SGHRS and YFSETQ. The CDR3 is made up of 15 amino acids. Trimming removed 0 bases at V and 8 bases at J, with 18 bases between. CDR3 amino acids: CASSLGQGGEGKQYF. The DNA for the CDR3 is TGCGCCAGCAGCTTGGGGCAGGGAGGTGAAGGAAAGCAGTACTTC.

The genes are TRBV7-2 and TRBJ1-1, with 9 bases aligning to TRBD1. Unmatched junction bases numbered 16, after V lost 7 bases and J lost 13 bases. This CDR3 region has 14 residues. Germline values: CDR1 SGHTA, CDR2 FQGNSA. In DNA, the CDR3 is TGTGCCAGCACCCTTCCCGGGACAGGGTATGGCGGTTTCTTT. Protein product: CASTLPGTGYGGFF. Full variable domain (rest looked up from reference TRBV7-2 and TRBJ1-1): GAGVSQSPSNKVTEKGKDVELRCDPISGHTALYWYRQSLGQGLEFLIYFQGNSAPDKSGLPSDRFSAERTGGSVSTLTIQRTQQEDSAVYLCASTLPGTGYGGFFGQGTRLTVV.

The chain joins TRBV2 to TRBJ1-1, with 9 bases that match TRBD1. The CDR3 has 15 residues. In germline, CDR1 is SNHLY, CDR2 FYNNEI. The V and J ends lost 6 bases and 1 base, in that order; junction bases with no gene match: 6. The DNA of the CDR3 is TGTGCCAGCAGGCGAATGACAGGGGGGAACACTGAAGCTTTCTTT. Protein product: CASRRMTGGNTEAFF. Filled out from reference TRBV2 and TRBJ1-1, the complete variable domain reads EPEVTQTPSHQVTQMGQEVILRCVPISNHLYFYWYRQILGQKVEFLVSFYNNEISEKSEIFDDQFSVERPDGSNFTLKIRSTKLEDSAMYFCASRRMTGGNTEAFFGQGTRLTVV.

The CDR3 reads CASSDSGGAADTQYF. DNA for the CDR3: TGTGCCAGCAGTGACTCCGGGGGGGCCGCAGATACGCAGTATTTT. The chain joins TRBV6-4 to TRBJ2-3; 8 nucleotides agree with TRBD2. This CDR3 comprises 15 residues. Germline V gene lookup returns CDR1 MRHNA and CDR2 SNTAGT. V trimming: 0 bases; J trimming: 4 bases; junction bases outside the gene matches: 3.

This clone occurred a few times. An end of the junction does not agree with germline; a read error may underlie this. This chain joins TRBV6-5 and TRBJ1-1, with 8 bases aligning to TRBD1. Germline assignment: CDR1 MNHEY and CDR2 SVGAGI. The CDR3 consists of 12 residues. In nucleotides, the CDR3 is TGTGCTAGCAGGGGGCTGGGCACTGAAGCTTTCTTT. This encodes CASRGLGTEAFF.

This clone was recorded a few times. The chain joins TRBV5-4 to TRBJ2-7; TRBD2 aligns across 7 bases. There are 15 residues in the CDR3. Germline-derived CDR1 and CDR2 are SGHNT and YYREEE (reference sequence). V shed 4 bases and J 2 bases; nucleotides not matched to a gene: 9. The CDR3 DNA sequence: TGTGCCAGCAGCCCTAGGGACTACTCGACCTACGAGCAGTACTTC. It is translated as CASSPRDYSTYEQYF.

The chain joins TRBV28 to TRBJ1-2; D perhaps matches TRBD1 (5 bases). V was shortened by 6 bases and J by 4 bases, with 18 bases between the two germline ends. Germline CDR1 reads MDHEN; CDR2 reads SYDVKM. The CDR3 runs 15 residues. For the CDR3, the DNA is TGTGCCAGCAGCGAGGTGCGGGACGGACCCTATGGCTACACCTTC. This translates into CASSEVRDGPYGYTF.

This chain joins TRBV7-9 and TRBJ2-3; 11 bases line up with TRBD2. The CDR3 length is 17 residues. In germline, CDR1 is SEHNR, CDR2 FQNEAQ (reference sequence). V lost 5 bases to trimming and J lost 0 bases; unmatched junction nucleotides: 7. CDR3 sequence: CASSRYRLAGSTDTQYF. DNA of the CDR3: TGTGCCAGCAGCCGCTATCGACTAGCGGGGAGCACAGATACGCAGTATTTT.

The chain has TRBV10-1 and TRBJ2-3; D is perhaps TRBD2 (5 bases). CDR1 and CDR2 from the germline V gene are WNHNN and SYGVQD (reference sequence). V lost 8 bases and J lost 9, with 12 bases in between. CDR3 length: 11 residues. This chain's CDR3 is CASGSSKTQYF. Written as DNA, the CDR3 is TGCGCCAGCGGGTCTAGCAAAACGCAGTATTTT.

The V and J genes are TRBV7-8 and TRBJ2-5; possibly TRBD2 for D (5 bases). This CDR3 spans 14 amino acids. The V and J ends lost 5 bases and 4 bases respectively, with 14 bases between them. CDR1 is SGHVS, CDR2 FQNEAQ, per germline. The CDR3 spells CASSPQLVRETQYF. For the CDR3, the DNA is TGTGCCAGCAGCCCCCAACTAGTTAGAGAGACCCAGTACTTC.

This chain links TRBV15 with TRBJ2-1; the match to TRBD1 covers 10 bases. Per the germline V gene, CDR1 is LNHNV and CDR2 is YYDKDF (reference sequence). The CDR3 totals 15 residues. The V and J ends lost 1 base and 7 bases, in that order; junction bases with no gene match: 4. CDR3 residues: CATSRGQGAQNEQFF. CDR3 nucleotide sequence: TGTGCCACCAGCAGAGGACAGGGGGCTCAAAATGAGCAGTTCTTC.

The rearrangement uses TRBV6-6 and TRBJ1-1; D remains unclear. The CDR3 length is 11 residues. The V and J ends lost 2 bases and 10 bases respectively, with 8 bases between them. Per the germline V gene, CDR1 is MNHNY and CDR2 is SVGAGI (reference sequence). Here the CDR3 reads CASSYGGLAFF. The CDR3 DNA sequence: TGTGCCAGCAGTTACGGAGGGTTAGCTTTCTTT.

V gene TRBV28 combines with J gene TRBJ1-5; possibly TRBD1 for D (5 bases). This CDR3 spans 14 amino acids. V dropped 5 bases and J dropped 3 bases, with 11 bases sitting between them. CDR1 is MDHEN and CDR2 is SYDVKM in the germline V gene. The CDR3 loop is CASSLQAPNQPQHF. Here the CDR3 DNA reads TGTGCCAGCAGTCTACAGGCCCCCAATCAGCCCCAGCATTTT.

This clone was counted only a few times. The V gene is TRBV6-1, the J gene TRBJ1-6; a possible D gene is TRBD1 (5 bases). V lost 10 bases and J lost 8, with 21 bases in between. This CDR3 comprises 15 residues. Germline V gene data show CDR1 as MNHNS and CDR2 as SASEGT. The CDR3 loop is CATGGVFDLYSPLHF. CDR3 DNA: TGTGCCACAGGAGGGGTCTTCGACCTTTATTCACCCCTCCACTTT.